The present T cell receptor (beta chain) was sequenced within a study of blood T cells in healthy people across ages. Study overall: For every two T cells, template switching captured about one barcoded beta molecule. Overall study results and limits: Nothing was known about donor CMV status, and this possibly confounded expanded clonotype changes.

Total RNA, at least 5.5 micrograms per sample, was extracted from PBMCs. Concerning this clonotype: Its cognate antigen is unknown.

The second PCR ran about 6 to 12 cycles with a sample-barcoded 5' primer and J-beta primers. From the 5' RACE reads, TCRdb called clonotypes with MiXCR, one entry per CDR3 protein. Found here are hundreds of thousands of distinct CDR3 sequences, around 45% of them singletons; the top ten hold roughly a fifth. The specimen sequenced was blood. This clonotype was sampled from a man between 60 and 75 years old in good health.

The CDR3 spells CASSLAPNEQYF. The DNA for the CDR3 is TGTGCCAGCAGTTTAGCGCCTAATGAGCAGTACTTC. The chain couples TRBV12-3 or TRBV12-4 to TRBJ2-7; D gene ambiguous. V was pared by 0 bases and J by 7 bases, with 7 bases between. The CDR3 loop spans 12 amino acids.